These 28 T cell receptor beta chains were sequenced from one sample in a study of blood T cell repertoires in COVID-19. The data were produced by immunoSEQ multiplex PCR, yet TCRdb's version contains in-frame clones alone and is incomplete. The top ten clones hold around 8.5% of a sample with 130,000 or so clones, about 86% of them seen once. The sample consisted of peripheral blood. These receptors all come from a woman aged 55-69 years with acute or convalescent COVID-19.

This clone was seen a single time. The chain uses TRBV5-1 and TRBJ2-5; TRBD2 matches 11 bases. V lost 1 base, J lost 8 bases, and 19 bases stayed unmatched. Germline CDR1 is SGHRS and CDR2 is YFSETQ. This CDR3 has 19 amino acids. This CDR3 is CASSLSPPTSGGPLSTQYF. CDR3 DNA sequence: TGCGCCAGCAGCTTGTCCCCGCCAACTAGCGGGGGCCCCCTCAGCACCCAGTACTTC.

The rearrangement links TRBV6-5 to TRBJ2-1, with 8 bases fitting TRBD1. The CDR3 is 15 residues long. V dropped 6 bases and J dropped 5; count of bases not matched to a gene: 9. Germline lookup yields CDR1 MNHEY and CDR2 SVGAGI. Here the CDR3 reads CASRRSGTGNNEQFF. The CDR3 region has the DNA TGTGCCAGCAGACGCTCCGGGACAGGAAACAATGAGCAGTTCTTC.

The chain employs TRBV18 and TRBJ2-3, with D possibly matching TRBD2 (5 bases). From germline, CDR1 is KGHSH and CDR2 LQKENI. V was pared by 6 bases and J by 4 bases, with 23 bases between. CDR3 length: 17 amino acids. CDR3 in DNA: TGTGCCAGCTCGTGGACCTCAGCCCCGACCGGGGCAGATACGCAGTATTTT. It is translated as CASSWTSAPTGADTQYF.

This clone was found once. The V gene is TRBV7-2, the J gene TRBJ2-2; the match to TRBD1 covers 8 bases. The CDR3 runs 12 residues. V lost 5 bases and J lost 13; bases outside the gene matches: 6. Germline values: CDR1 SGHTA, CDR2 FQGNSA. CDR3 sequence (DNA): TGTGCCAGCAGCCAAGGACAGGGATTGCTGTTTTTT. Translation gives CASSQGQGLLFF.

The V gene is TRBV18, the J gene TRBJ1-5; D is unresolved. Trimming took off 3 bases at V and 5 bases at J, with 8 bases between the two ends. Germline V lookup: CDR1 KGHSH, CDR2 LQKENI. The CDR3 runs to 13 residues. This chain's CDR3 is CASSPAGDQPQHF. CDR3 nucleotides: TGTGCCAGCTCACCGGCCGGGGATCAGCCCCAGCATTTT.

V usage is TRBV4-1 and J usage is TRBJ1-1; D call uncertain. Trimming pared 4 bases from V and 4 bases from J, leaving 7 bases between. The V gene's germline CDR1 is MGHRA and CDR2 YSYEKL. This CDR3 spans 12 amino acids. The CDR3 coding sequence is TGCGCCAGCAGCCCCTCGGGCACTGAAGCTTTCTTT. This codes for CASSPSGTEAFF.

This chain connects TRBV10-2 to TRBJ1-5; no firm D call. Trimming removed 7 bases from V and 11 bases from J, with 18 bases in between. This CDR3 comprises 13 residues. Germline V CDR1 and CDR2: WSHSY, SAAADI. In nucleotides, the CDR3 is TGCGCCAGCATGGTCGAGGGTGGCGTGACCCAGCATTTT. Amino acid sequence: CASMVEGGVTQHF.

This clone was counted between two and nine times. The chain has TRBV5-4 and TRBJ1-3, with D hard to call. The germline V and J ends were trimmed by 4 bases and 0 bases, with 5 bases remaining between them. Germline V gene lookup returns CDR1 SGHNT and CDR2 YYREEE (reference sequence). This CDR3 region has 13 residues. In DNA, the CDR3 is TGTGCCAGCAGCCGTGTCTCTGGAAACACCATATATTTT. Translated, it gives CASSRVSGNTIYF.

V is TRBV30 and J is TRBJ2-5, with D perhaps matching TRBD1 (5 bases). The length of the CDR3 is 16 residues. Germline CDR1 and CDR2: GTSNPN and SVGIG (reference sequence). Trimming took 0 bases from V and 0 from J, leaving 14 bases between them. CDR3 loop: CAWSVGAGQNQETQYF. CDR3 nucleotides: TGTGCCTGGAGTGTAGGGGCAGGCCAAAACCAAGAGACCCAGTACTTC.

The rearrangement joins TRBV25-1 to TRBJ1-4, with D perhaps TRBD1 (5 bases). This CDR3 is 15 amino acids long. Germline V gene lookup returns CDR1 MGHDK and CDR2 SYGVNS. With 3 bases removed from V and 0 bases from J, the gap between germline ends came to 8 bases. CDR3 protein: CASSETAATNEKLFF. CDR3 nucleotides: TGTGCCAGCAGTGAGACAGCCGCAACTAATGAAAAACTGTTTTTT.

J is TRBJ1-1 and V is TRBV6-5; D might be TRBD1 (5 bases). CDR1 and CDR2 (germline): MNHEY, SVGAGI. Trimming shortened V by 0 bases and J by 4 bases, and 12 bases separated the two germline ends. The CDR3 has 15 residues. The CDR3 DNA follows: TGTGCCAGCAGTTACTCAGGCAGGGAGGGCACTGAAGCTTTCTTT. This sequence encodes CASSYSGREGTEAFF.

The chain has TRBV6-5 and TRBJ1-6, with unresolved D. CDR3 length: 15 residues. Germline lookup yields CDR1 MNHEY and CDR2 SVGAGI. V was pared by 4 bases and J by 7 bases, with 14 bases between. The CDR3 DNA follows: TGTGCCAGCAGTTTGGAAGGATTGAGGAATTCACCCCTCCACTTT. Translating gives CASSLEGLRNSPLHF.

The DNA for the CDR3 is TGTGCCAGCTCGCGACCTCGGACAGCTCTGGGGGGGGAACATTTTAAGAGCTCCTACAATGAGCAGTTCTTC. It encodes CASSRPRTALGGEHFKSSYNEQFF. V and J are TRBV2 and TRBJ2-1; the D gene is possibly TRBD2 (7 bases). The germline V gene encodes CDR1 SNHLY and CDR2 FYNNEI. The CDR3 contains 24 residues. V dropped 8 bases and J dropped 0 bases, with 41 bases sitting between them.

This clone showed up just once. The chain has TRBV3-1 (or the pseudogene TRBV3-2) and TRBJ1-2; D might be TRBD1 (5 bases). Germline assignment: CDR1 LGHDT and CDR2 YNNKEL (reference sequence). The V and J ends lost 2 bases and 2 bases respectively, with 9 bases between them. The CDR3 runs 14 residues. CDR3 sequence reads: CASSQLGLNYGYTF. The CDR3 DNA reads TGTGCCAGCAGCCAACTGGGACTGAACTATGGCTACACCTTC.

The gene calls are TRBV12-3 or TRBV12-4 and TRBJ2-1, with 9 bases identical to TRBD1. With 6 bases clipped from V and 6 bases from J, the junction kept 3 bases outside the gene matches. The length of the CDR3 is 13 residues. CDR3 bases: TGTGCCAGCAGCCCGGACAGGGGCAATGAGCAGTTCTTC. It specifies CASSPDRGNEQFF.

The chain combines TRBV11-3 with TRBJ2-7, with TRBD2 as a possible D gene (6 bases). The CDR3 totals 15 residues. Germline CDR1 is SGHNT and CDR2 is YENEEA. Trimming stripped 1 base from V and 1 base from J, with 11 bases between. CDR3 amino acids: CASSLVGGLSYEQYF. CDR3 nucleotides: TGTGCCAGCAGCTTAGTTGGGGGACTTTCCTACGAGCAGTACTTC. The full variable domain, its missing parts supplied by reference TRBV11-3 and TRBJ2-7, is EAGVVQSPRYKIIEKKQPVAFWCNPISGHNTLYWYLQNLGQGPELLIRYENEEAVDDSQLPKDRFSAERLKGVDSTLKIQPAELGDSAVYLCASSLVGGLSYEQYFGPGTRLTVT.

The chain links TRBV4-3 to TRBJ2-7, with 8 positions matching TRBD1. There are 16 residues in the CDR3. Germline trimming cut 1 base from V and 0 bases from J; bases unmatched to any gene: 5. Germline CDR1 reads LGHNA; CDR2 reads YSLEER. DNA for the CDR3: TGCGCCAGCAGCCAAGTTCACAGGGGGAGCTCCTACGAGCAGTACTTC. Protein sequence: CASSQVHRGSSYEQYF.

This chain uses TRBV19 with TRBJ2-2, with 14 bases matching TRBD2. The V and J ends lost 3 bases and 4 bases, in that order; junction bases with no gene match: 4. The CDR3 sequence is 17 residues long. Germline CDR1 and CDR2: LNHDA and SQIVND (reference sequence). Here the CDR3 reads CASSIRTSGGTTGELFF. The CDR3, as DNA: TGTGCCAGTAGTATTCGGACTAGCGGGGGGACCACCGGGGAGCTGTTTTTT. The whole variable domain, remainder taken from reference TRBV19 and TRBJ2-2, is DGGITQSPKYLFRKEGQNVTLSCEQNLNHDAMYWYRQDPGQGLRLIYYSQIVNDFQKGDIAEGYSVSREKKESFPLTVTSAQKNPTAFYLCASSIRTSGGTTGELFFGEGSRLTVL.

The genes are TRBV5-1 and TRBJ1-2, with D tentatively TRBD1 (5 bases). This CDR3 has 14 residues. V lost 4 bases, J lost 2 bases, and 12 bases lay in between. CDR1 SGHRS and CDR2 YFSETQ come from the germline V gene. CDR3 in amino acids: CASSRDAGNYGYTF. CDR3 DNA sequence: TGCGCCAGCAGCCGCGACGCAGGGAACTATGGCTACACCTTC. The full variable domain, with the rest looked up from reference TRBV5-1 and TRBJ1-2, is KAGVTQTPRYLIKTRGQQVTLSCSPISGHRSVSWYQQTPGQGLQFLFEYFSETQRNKGNFPGRFSGRQFSNSRSEMNVSTLELGDSALYLCASSRDAGNYGYTFGSGTRLTVV.

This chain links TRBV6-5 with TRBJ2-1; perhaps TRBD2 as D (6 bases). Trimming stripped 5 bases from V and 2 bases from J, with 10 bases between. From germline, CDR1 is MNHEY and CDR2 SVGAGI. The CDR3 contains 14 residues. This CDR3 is CASSLAPAYNEQFF. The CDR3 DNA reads TGTGCCAGCAGTCTAGCGCCCGCCTACAATGAGCAGTTCTTC.

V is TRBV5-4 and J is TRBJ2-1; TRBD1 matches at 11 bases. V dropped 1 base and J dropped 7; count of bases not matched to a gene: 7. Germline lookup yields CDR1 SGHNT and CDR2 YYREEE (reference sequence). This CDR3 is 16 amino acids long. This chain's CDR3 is CASSLKRTGGVNEQFF. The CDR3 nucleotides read TGTGCCAGCAGCTTGAAGAGGACAGGGGGCGTGAATGAGCAGTTCTTC.

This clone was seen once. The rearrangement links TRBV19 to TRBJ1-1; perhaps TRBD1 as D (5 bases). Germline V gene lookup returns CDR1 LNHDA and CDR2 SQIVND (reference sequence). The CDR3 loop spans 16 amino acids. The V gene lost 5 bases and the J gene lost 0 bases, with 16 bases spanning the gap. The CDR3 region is CASSPGQGKLNTEAFF. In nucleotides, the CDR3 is TGTGCCAGTAGTCCTGGACAAGGGAAACTGAACACTGAAGCTTTCTTT.

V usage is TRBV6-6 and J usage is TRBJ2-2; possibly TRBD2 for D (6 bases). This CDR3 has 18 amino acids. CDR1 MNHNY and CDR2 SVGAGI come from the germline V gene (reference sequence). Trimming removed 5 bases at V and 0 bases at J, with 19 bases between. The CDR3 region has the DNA TGTGCCAGCAGTCCCCACTCGGGGAGGCCCCCGAACACCGGGGAGCTGTTTTTT. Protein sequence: CASSPHSGRPPNTGELFF.

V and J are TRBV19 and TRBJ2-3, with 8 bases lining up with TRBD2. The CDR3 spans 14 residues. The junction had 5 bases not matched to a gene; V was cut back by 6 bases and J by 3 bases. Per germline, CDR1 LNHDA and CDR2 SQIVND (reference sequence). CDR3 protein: CASRVGTRTDTQYF. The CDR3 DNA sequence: TGTGCCAGTAGGGTTGGGACTAGGACAGATACGCAGTATTTT.

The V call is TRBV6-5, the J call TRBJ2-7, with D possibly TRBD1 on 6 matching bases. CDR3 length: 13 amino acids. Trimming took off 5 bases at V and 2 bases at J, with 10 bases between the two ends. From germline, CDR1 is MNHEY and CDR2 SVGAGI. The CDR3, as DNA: TGTGCCAGCAGTAGGACAGAGACCTACGAGCAGTACTTC. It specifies CASSRTETYEQYF.

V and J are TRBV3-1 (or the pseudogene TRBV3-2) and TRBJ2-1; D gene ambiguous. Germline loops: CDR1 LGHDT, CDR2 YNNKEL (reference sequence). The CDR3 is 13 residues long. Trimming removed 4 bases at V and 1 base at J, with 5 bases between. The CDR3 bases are TGTGCCAGCAGCCCAGGTTCCTACAATGAGCAGTTCTTC. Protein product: CASSPGSYNEQFF.

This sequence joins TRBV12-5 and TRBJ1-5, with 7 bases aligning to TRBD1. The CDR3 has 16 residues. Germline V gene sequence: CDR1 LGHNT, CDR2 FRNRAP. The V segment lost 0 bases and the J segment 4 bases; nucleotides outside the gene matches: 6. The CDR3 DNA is TGTGCTAGTGGTTTGGTGTCAGGGGGGTGGAATCAGCCCCAGCATTTT. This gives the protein CASGLVSGGWNQPQHF.

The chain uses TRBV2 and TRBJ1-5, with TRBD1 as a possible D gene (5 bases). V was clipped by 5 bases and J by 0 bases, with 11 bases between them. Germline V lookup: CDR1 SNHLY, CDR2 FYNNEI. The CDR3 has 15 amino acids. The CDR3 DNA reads TGTGCCAGCAGTCCACAGGAGCCTAGCAATCAGCCCCAGCATTTT. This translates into CASSPQEPSNQPQHF.